This T cell receptor beta chain was sequenced during a study of cytomegalovirus exposure and HLA in healthy donors. Whole-study results and caveats: Association of 16,951 TCR beta sequences with HLA alleles was found at 0.05 false discovery rate in a later analysis.

Per germline, CDR1 SGHDT and CDR2 YYEEEE. There are 14 residues in the CDR3. The study ran its PCR with 60 Vbeta and 13 Jbeta primers. Sequencing used immunoSEQ multiplex PCR; TCRdb keeps in-frame clones, though not all of them. The table lists under 150,000 clones, 82% of them singletons. Notes on this clone: Its antigen remains unidentified.

This receptor was identified in a woman aged 45 to 65 in good health and CMV-seropositive. The V gene is TRBV5-6, the J gene TRBJ2-5; 10 positions agree with TRBD1. Near its end, the DNA agrees better with TRBJ2-7, so the J call may be wrong. Sequenced: PBMCs. The CDR3 region has the DNA TGTGCCAGCAGCTTGAGGGACAGGGGATACGAGCAGTACTTC. It translates to CASSLRDRGYEQYF.